These 2 T cell receptor beta chains share one sample of origin, sequenced in a study of blood T cell repertoires in COVID-19 (dated by TCRdb to about 2020). Libraries were constructed by the immunoSEQ multiplex PCR assay. TCRdb stores this immuneACCESS table with in-frame sequences only. Part of the clones is absent; in the studies checked, under half of the shortfall reflects unresolved V genes, and no reason is known for the rest. Here the sample has 55,000 to 80,000 clones; around nine tenths occur a single time. The ten biggest clones cover roughly 6.2% of the sample. Sequenced input: peripheral blood. The receptors were sampled from a human donor in a cohort sampled during active COVID-19.

The V call is TRBV5-1, the J call TRBJ2-4; possibly TRBD1 for D (6 bases). Trimming removed 4 bases at V and 5 bases at J, with 13 bases between. From germline, CDR1 is SGHRS and CDR2 YFSETQ. The CDR3 totals 14 residues. CDR3 residues: CASSIPDSQNIQYF. The CDR3 DNA follows: TGCGCCAGCAGCATCCCGGACAGTCAAAACATTCAGTACTTC. The full variable domain, with the rest looked up from reference TRBV5-1 and TRBJ2-4, is KAGVTQTPRYLIKTRGQQVTLSCSPISGHRSVSWYQQTPGQGLQFLFEYFSETQRNKGNFPGRFSGRQFSNSRSEMNVSTLELGDSALYLCASSIPDSQNIQYFGAGTRLSVL.

The chain joins TRBV3-1 (or the pseudogene TRBV3-2) to TRBJ2-7; 11 positions agree with TRBD2. The CDR3 length is 17 residues. The germline V gene has CDR1 LGHDT and CDR2 YNNKEL (reference sequence). Trimming at V came to 0 bases and at J to 0 bases, leaving 4 bases not matched to a gene. The DNA for the CDR3 is TGTGCCAGCAGCCAAGAACAACTAGCGGGAGCCTCCTACGAGCAGTACTTC. Its translation is CASSQEQLAGASYEQYF.